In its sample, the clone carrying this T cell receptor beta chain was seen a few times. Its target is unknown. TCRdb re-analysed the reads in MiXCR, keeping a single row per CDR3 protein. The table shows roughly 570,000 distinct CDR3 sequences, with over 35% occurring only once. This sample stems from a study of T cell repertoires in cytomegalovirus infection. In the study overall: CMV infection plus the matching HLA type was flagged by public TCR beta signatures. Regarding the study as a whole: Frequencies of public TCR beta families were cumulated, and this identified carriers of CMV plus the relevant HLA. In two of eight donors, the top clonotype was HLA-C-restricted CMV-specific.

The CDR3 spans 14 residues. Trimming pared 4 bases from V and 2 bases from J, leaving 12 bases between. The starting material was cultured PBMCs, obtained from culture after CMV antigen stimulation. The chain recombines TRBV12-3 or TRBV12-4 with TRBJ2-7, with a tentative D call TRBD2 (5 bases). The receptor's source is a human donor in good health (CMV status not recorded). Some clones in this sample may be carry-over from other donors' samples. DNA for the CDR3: TGTGCCAGCAGTTCTTGGACTGGAACCTACGAGCAGTACTTC. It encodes CASSSWTGTYEQYF.